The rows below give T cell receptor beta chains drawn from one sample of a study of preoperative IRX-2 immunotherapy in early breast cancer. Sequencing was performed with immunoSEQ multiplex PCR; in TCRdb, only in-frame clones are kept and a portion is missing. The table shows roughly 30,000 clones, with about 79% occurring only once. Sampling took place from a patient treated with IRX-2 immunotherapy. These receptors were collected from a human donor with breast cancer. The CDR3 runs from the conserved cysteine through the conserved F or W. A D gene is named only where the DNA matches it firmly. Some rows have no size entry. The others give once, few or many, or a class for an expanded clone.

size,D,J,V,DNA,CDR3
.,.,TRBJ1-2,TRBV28,TGTGCCAGCCTACGACCGGGGGACTATGGCTACACCTTC,CASLRPGDYGYTF
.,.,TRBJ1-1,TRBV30,TGTGCCTGCGAGAGGGAAAGCCAAGGAGCTTTCTTT,CACERESQGAFF
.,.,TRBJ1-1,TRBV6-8,TGTGCCAGCAGTTACTCCATGAACACTGAAGCTTTCTTT,CASSYSMNTEAFF
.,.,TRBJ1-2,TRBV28,TGTGCCAGCAGCCAAATAGGGAGCGGCTATGGCTACACCTTC,CASSQIGSGYGYTF
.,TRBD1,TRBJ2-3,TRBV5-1,TGCGCCACGAAGGGACAGCCCGGCACAGATACGCAGTATTTT,CATKGQPGTDTQYF
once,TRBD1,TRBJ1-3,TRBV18,TGTGCCAGCTCACCATCCGGGACAGCTGGAAACACCATATATTTT,CASSPSGTAGNTIYF
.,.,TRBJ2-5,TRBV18,TGTGCCAGCTCACCACCGGAAATCGAGACCCAGTACTTC,CASSPPEIETQYF
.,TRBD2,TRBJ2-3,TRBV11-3,TGTGCCAGCAGCTCCGGACTAGCGATGACAGATACGCAGTATTTT,CASSSGLAMTDTQYF
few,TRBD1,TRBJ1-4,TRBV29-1,TGCAGCGTTGGGGACAGGGGGCGCGTCGGTGAAAAACTGTTTTTT,CSVGDRGRVGEKLFF
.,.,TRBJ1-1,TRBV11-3,TGTGCCAGCAGCTTGTCAGGGCAGAACACTGAAGCTTTCTTT,CASSLSGQNTEAFF